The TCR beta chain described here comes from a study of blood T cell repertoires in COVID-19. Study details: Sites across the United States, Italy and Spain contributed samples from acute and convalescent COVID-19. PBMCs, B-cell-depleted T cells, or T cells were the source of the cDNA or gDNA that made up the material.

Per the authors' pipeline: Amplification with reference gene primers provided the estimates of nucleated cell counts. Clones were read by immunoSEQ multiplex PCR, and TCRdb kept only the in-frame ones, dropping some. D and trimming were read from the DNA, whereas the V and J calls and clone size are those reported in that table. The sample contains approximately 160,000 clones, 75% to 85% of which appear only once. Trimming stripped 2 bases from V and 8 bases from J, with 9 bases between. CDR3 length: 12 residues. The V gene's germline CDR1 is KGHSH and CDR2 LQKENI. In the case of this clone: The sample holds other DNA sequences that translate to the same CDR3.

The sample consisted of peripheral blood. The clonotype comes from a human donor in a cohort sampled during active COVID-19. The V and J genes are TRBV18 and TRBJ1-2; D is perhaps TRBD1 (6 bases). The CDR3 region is CASSPGQGGYTF. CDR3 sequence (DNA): TGTGCCAGCTCACCAGGGCAGGGGGGCTACACCTTC.